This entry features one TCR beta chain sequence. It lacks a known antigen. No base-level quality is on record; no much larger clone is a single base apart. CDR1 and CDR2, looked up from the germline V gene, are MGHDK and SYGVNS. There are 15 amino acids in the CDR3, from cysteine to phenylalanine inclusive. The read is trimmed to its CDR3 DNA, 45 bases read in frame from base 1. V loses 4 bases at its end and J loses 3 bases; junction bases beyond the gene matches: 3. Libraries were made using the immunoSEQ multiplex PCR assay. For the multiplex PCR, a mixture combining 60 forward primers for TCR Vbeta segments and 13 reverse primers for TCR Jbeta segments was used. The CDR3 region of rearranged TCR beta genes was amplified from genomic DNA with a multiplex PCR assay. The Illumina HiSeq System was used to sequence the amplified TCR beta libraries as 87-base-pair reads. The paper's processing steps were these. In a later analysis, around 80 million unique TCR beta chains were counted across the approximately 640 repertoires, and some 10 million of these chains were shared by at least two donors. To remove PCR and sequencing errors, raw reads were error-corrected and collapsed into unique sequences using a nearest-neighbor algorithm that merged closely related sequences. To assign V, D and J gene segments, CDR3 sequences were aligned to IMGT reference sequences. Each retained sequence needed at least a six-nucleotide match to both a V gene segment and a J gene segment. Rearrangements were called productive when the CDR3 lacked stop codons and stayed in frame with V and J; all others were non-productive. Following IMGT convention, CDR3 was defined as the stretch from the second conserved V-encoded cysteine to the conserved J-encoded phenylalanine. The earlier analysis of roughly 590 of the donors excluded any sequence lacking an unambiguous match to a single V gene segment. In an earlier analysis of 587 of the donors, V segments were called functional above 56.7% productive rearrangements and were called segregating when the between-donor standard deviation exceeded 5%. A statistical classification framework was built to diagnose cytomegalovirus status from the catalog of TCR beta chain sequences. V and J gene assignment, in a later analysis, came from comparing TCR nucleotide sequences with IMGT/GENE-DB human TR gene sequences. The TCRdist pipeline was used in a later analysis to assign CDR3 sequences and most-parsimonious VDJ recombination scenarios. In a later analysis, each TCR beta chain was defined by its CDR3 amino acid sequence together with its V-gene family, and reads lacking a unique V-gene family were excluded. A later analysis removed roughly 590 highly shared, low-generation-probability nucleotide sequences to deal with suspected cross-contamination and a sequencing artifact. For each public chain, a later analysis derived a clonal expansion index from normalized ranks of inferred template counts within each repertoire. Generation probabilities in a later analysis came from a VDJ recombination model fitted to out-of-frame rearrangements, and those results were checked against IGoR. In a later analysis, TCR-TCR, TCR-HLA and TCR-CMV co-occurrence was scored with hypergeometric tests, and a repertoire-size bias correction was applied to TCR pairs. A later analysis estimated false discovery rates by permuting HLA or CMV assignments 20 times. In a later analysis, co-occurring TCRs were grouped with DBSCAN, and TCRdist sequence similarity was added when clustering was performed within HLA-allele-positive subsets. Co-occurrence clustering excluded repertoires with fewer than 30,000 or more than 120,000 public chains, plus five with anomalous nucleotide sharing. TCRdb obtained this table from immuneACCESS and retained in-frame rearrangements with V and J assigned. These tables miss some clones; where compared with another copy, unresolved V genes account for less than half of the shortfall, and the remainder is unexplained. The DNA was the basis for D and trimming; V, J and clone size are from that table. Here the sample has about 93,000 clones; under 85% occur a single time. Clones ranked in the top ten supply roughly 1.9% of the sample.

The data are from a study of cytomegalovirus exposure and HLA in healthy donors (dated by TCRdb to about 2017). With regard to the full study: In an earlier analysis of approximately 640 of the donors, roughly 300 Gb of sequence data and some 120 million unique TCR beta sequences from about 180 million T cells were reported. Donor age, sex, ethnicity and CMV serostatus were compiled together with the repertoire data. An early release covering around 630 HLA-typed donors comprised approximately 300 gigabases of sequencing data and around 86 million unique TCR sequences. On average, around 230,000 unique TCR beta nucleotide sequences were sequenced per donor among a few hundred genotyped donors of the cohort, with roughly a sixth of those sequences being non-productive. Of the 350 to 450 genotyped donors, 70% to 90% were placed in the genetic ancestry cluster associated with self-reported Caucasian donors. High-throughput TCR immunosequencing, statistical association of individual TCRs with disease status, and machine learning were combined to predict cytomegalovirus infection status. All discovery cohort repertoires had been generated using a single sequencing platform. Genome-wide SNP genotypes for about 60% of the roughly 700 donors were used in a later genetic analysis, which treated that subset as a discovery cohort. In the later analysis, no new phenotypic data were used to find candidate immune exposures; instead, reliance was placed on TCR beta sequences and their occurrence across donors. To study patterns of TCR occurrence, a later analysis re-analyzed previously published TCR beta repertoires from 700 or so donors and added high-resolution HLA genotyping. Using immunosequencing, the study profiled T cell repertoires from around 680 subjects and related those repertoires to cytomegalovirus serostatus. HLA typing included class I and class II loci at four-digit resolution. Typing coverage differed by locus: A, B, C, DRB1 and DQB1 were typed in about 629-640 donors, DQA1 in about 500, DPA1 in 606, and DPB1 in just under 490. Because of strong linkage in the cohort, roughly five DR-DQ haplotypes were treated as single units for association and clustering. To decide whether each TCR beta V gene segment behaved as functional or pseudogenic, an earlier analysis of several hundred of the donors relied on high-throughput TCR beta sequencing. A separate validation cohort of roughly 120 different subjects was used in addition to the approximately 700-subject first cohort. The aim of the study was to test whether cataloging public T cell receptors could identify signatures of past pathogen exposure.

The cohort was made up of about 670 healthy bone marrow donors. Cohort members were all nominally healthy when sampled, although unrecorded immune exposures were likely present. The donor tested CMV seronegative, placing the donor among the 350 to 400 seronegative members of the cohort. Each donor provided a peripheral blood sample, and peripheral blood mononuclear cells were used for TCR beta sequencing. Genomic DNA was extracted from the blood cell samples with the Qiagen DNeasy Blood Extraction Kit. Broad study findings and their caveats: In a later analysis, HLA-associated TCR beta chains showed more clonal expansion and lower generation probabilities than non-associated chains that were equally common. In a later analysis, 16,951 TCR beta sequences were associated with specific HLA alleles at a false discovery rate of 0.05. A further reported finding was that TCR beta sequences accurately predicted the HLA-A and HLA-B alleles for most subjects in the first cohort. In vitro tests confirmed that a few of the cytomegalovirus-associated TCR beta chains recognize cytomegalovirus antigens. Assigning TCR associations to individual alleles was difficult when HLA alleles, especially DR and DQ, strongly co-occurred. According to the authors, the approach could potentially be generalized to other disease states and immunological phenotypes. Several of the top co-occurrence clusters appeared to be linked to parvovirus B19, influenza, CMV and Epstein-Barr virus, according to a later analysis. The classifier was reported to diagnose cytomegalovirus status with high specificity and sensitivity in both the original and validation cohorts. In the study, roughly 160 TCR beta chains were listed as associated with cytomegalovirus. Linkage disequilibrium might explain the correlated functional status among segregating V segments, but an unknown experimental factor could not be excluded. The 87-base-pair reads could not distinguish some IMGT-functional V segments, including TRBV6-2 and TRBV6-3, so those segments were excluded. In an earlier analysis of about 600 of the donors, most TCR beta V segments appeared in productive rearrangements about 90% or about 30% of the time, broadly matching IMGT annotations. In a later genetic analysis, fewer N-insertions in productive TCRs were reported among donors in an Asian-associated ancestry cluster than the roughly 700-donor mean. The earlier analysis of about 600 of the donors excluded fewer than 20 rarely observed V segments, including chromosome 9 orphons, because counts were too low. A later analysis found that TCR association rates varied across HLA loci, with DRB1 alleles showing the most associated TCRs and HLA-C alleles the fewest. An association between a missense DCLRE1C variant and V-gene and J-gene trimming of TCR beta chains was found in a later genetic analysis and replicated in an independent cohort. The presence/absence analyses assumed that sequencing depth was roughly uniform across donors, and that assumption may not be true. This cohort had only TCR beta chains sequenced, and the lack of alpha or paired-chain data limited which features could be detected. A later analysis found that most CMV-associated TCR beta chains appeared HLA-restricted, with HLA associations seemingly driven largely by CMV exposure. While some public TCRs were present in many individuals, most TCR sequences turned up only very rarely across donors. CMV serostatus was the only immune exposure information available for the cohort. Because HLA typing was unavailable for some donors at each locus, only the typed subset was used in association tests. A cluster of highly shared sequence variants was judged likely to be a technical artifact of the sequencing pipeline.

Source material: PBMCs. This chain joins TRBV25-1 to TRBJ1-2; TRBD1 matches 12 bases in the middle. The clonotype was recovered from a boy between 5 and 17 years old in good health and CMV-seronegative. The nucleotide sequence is TGTGCCAGCAGTGTTGGGACAGGGGGCCACTATGGCTACACCTTC. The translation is CASSVGTGGHYGYTF.